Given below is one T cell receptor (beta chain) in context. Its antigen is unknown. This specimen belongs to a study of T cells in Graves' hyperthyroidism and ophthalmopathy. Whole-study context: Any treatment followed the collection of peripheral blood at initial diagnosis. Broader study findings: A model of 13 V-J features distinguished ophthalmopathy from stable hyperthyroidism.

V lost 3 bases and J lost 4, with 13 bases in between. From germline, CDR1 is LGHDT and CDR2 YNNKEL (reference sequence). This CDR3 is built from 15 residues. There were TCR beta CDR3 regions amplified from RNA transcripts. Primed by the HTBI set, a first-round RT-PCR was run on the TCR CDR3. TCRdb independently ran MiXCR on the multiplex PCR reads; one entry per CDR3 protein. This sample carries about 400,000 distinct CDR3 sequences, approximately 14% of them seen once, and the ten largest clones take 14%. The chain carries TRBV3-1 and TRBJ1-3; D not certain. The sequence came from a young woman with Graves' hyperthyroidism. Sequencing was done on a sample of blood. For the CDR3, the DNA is TGTGCCAGCAGCCATGCCACTAAAGCCGGAAACACCATATATTTT. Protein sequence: CASSHATKAGNTIYF.